The clone carrying this T cell receptor (beta chain) was picked up many times. The CDR3 consists of 13 residues. Trimming shortened V by 3 bases and J by 7 bases, and 13 bases separated the two germline ends. Germline-derived CDR1 and CDR2 are SGDLS and YYNGEE. Time point: newly diagnosed GD, antithyroid drugs for less than 3 months. Preparation of the TCR library used RNA extracted from PBMCs. Arm-PCR with iRepertoire HTBI primers amplified the CDR3 regions for these TCR beta libraries. Original analysis: In the combined samples, some 59 TRBV and 14 to 15 TRBJ segments were identified. Using its own MiXCR run on the multiplex PCR reads, TCRdb lists one record per CDR3 protein. The V and J calls follow TCRdb's processing rather than the paper's. The repertoire has 530,000 or so distinct CDR3 sequences, roughly 13% of them found once; the top ten carry about 10%. This sample was included in a study of regulatory T cells in long-lasting Graves disease.

This sample also belongs to another study, concerning T cells in Graves' hyperthyroidism and ophthalmopathy. That report adds: Patients aged 18 to 65 had newly diagnosed hyperthyroidism lasting under 2 months. Diagnosing involved the use of clinical symptoms, serum thyroxine and TRAb, thyroid ultrasound and orbital computed tomography.

The receptor comes from a man aged 25 to 45 with Graves disease. Sequences were derived from peripheral blood mononuclear cells (PBMCs), sampled at new diagnosis, from a patient treated with antithyroid drugs. The chain recombines TRBV9 with TRBJ1-1, with D perhaps TRBD1 (6 bases). CDR3: CASSGTASYEAFF. Written as DNA, the CDR3 is TGTGCCAGCAGCGGGACAGCTTCCTATGAAGCTTTCTTT.